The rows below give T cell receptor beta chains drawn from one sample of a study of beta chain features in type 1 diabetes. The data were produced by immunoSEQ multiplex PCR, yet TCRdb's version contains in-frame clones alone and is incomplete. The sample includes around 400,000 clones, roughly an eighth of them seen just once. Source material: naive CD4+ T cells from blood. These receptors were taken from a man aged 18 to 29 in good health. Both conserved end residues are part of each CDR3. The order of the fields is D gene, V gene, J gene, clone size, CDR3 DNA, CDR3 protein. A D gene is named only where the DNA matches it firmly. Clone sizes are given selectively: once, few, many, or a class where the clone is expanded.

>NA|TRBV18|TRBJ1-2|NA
TGTGCCAGCTCAGCCGAGGGTCCTGGCTACACCTTC
CASSAEGPGYTF
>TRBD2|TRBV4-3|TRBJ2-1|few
TGCGCCAGCAGCCAAGGGACTAGCGGGAGGGACAATGAGCAGTTCTTC
CASSQGTSGRDNEQFF
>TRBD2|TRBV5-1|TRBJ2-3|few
TGCGCCAGCAGCACGGCGGGGCCGGGGGGAGATACGCAGTATTTT
CASSTAGPGGDTQYF
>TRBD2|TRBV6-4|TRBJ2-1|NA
TGTGCCAGCAGTGACTCTGCGACTAGCGGAAGCTCCTACAATGAGCAGTTCTTC
CASSDSATSGSSYNEQFF
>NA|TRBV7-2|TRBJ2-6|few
TGTGCCAGGGGGGGCTCTGGGGCCAACGTCCTGACTTTC
CARGGSGANVLTF
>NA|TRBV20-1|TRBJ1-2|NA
TGCAGTGCCCCGGTTCTTCGCGGCTACACCTTC
CSAPVLRGYTF
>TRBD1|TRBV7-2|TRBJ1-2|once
TGTGCCAGCAGCTTAAGACAGGGAAACTATGGCTACACCTTC
CASSLRQGNYGYTF
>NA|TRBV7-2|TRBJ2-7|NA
TGTGCCAGCAGCTTAGCCCCCCCCCAAAATCAGGTATCCTACGAGCAGTACTTC
CASSLAPPQNQVSYEQYF
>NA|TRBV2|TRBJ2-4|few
TGTGCCAGCTCCGGCGGACTTGGAGGCAAAAACATTCAGTACTTC
CASSGGLGGKNIQYF
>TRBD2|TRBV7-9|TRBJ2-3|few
TGTGCCAGCAGCTTATGGGCTAGCGGGAGGAACACAGATACGCAGTATTTT
CASSLWASGRNTDTQYF
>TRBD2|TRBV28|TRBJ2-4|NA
TGTGCCAGCAGTTTTGCAGCGGGGCACATTCAGTACTTC
CASSFAAGHIQYF
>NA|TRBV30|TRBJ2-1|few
TGTGCCTGGAGTGTTGTTCGGGGAACCTCCTACAATGAGCAGTTCTTC
CAWSVVRGTSYNEQFF
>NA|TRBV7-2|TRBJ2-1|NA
TGTGCCAGCAGCTTAAAGGCTAGCGTGTTTTTGGGCAATGAGCAGTTCTTC
CASSLKASVFLGNEQFF
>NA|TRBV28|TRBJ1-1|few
TGTGCCAGCAGCTCCCGCAGGGGGAACACTGAAGCTTTCTTT
CASSSRRGNTEAFF
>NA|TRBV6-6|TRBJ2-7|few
TGTGCCAGCAGTTCGGCCTACGAGCAGTACTTC
CASSSAYEQYF
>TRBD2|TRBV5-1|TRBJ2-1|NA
TGCGCCAGCAGCTTGGCTAGCGGCTCCTACAATGAGCAGTTCTTC
CASSLASGSYNEQFF
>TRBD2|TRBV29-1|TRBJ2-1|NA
TGCAGCGTTGCCCCGGCTAGCGGGAATAATGAGCAGTTCTTC
CSVAPASGNNEQFF
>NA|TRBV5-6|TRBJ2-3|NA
TGTGCCAGCAGCTTGGGGCGGCAGGGTAGGGCAGATACGCAGTATTTT
CASSLGRQGRADTQYF
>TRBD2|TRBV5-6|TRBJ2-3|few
TGTGCCAGCAGCTTAACTTCCCTTCTCGGGGGGGCTAGCACAGATACGCAGTATTTT
CASSLTSLLGGASTDTQYF
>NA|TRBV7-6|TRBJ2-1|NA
TGTGCCAGCAGCTCGGGAAGGGACTCGGGTGAGCAGTTCTTC
CASSSGRDSGEQFF
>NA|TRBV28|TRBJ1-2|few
TGTGCCAGCAGTCAGACAGGTTATGGCTACACCTTC
CASSQTGYGYTF
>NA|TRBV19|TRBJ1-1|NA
TGTGCCAGTAGTATCTCCAGCGGGGGCATCAACACTGAAGCTTTCTTT
CASSISSGGINTEAFF
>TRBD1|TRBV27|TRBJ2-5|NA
TGTGCCAGCAGTTTATCCCAGACAGGGTCTCAAGAGACCCAGTACTTC
CASSLSQTGSQETQYF
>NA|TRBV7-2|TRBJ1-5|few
TGTGCCAGCAGCTCCTCGACACGCGGAGGGCCCCAGCATTTT
CASSSSTRGGPQHF
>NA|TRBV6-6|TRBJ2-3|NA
TGTGCCAGCAGAGGGGCAGGCACAGATACGCAGTATTTT
CASRGAGTDTQYF
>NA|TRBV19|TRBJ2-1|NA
TGTGCCAGTAGTTACGGACTAACCTCCTACAATGAGCAGTTCTTC
CASSYGLTSYNEQFF
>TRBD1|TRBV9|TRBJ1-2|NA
TGTGCCAGCAGCGCCTACAGGGGGAAGGGCTATGGCTACACCTTC
CASSAYRGKGYGYTF
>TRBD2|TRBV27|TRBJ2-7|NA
TGTGCCACCTGGACTAGCTCCTACGAGCAGTACTTC
CATWTSSYEQYF
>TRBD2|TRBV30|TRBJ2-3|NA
TGTGCCTGGAGCCCCGGGGGAGCGGGGGGGAACACAGATACGCAGTATTTT
CAWSPGGAGGNTDTQYF
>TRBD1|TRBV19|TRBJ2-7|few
TGTGCCAGTAGCTCCGGGACAGGGGACGAGCAGTACTTC
CASSSGTGDEQYF
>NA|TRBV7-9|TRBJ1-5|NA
TGTGCCAGCAGCTCAGACAGCCCTACCCCCAATCAGCCCCAGCATTTT
CASSSDSPTPNQPQHF
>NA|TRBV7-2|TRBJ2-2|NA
TGTGCCAGCAGCACGGGTCTAGCGAACACCGGGGAGCTGTTTTTT
CASSTGLANTGELFF
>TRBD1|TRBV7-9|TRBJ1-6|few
TGTGCCAGCAGCCCTGGACAGGGGACGAATTCACCCCTCCACTTT
CASSPGQGTNSPLHF
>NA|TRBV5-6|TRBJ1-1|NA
TGTGCCAGCAGCTTGGCCTTAACAGGAATTCTGAACACTGAAGCTTTCTTT
CASSLALTGILNTEAFF
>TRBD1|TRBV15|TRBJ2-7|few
TGTGCCACCGTAGGACAGGGTTTAGGCGAGCAGTACTTC
CATVGQGLGEQYF
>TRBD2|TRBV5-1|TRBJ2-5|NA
TGCGCCAGCAGCAGGACTAGCGGAGAAGAGACCCAGTACTTC
CASSRTSGEETQYF
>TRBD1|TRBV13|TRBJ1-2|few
TGTGCCAGCAGCCGTCTGGGACAGGGCCGTGGCTACACCTTC
CASSRLGQGRGYTF
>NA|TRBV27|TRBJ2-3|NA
TGTGCCAGCAGTCTAACCGGTACGCAGTATTTT
CASSLTGTQYF
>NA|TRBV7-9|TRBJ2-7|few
TGTGCCAGCAGCTCATTCGGCGGCAGCCGCTCCTACGAGCAGTACTTC
CASSSFGGSRSYEQYF
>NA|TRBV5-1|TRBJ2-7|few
TGCGCCAGCAGCTTGGATTTCAGTTACGAGCAGTACTTC
CASSLDFSYEQYF
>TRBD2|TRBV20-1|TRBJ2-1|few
TGCAGTGCTAGGCTAGCGGGACGGGAGTTCTTC
CSARLAGREFF
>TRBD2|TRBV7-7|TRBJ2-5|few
TGTGCCAGCAGCTATCAGCGGGGGGTACAAGAGACCCAGTACTTC
CASSYQRGVQETQYF
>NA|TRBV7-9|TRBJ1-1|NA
TGTGCCAGCAGCTTATTCGGGTCCAGGGCCACTGAAGCTTTCTTT
CASSLFGSRATEAFF
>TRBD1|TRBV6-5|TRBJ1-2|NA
TGTGCCAGCAGTTACTCAGGACAGGGGGCCGGCTATGGCTACACCTTC
CASSYSGQGAGYGYTF
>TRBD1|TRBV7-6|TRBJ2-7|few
TGTGCCAGCAGTTCACAGGGGGCCGTCCACGAGCAGTACTTC
CASSSQGAVHEQYF